The next 17 T cell receptor beta chains were all read from a single sample in a study of T-cell memory formation after mild COVID-19. MiXCR, applied by TCRdb to the 5' RACE reads, yields one record per CDR3 protein. Here the sample spans roughly 190,000 distinct CDR3 sequences, about 10% being singletons. The specimen sequenced was PBMCs or a T cell subset sorted from them (not recorded which). All receptors derive from a man between 18 and 35 years old who had mild COVID-19 (a few samples of this study predate the infection). Cell type and time point are not known.

CDR3 amino acids: CASSLVGRGKNQPQHF. Written as DNA, the CDR3 is TGTGCCAGCAGCTTGGTTGGCCGGGGGAAGAATCAGCCCCAGCATTTT. This rearrangement joins TRBV5-8 to TRBJ1-5; tentatively, D is TRBD1 (5 bases). The germline gives CDR1 SGHTS, CDR2 YDEGEE. Trimming shortened V by 0 bases and J by 4 bases, and 14 bases separated the two germline ends. The CDR3 is 16 residues long.

The rearrangement joins TRBV10-3 to TRBJ2-5; 9 bases agree with TRBD2. From germline, CDR1 is ENHRY and CDR2 SYGVKD. With V trimmed by 6 bases and J by 2 bases, 7 bases remained unmatched. CDR3 length: 15 amino acids. The CDR3 loop reads CAISLEGLAQETQYF. Here the CDR3 DNA reads TGTGCCATCAGCCTGGAAGGACTAGCGCAAGAGACCCAGTACTTC.

The chain is built from TRBV4-2 and TRBJ2-5; 15 nucleotides line up with TRBD2. This CDR3 region has 17 residues. Losses at the gene ends were 3 bases for V and 1 base for J; bases not matched to a gene: 3. Germline V gene data show CDR1 as LGHNA and CDR2 as YNFKEQ. CDR3 region: CASSQEGLAGGQETQYF. The CDR3 DNA sequence: TGTGCCAGCAGCCAGGAGGGACTAGCGGGGGGCCAAGAGACCCAGTACTTC.

There are a few counts of this clonotype. The chain has TRBV5-1 and TRBJ2-6; D is perhaps TRBD1 (6 bases). The germline V gene has CDR1 SGHRS and CDR2 YFSETQ. Trimming left V 1 base short and J 2 bases short, with 10 bases between. The CDR3 sequence is 16 residues long. The CDR3 loop reads CASSLFGTPGANVLTF. In nucleotides, the CDR3 is TGCGCCAGCAGCTTGTTTGGGACACCTGGGGCCAACGTCCTGACTTTC.

This clonotype was found a few times. V is TRBV18 and J is TRBJ1-1; TRBD1 matches at 9 bases. The CDR3 has 14 residues. CDR1 and CDR2 (germline): KGHSH, LQKENI. V was pared by 0 bases and J by 11 bases, with 7 bases of the junction left unmatched. In DNA form, the CDR3 reads TGTGCCAGCTCACCACCCCGACAGGGGGGCACGGCTTTCTTT. Protein: CASSPPRQGGTAFF.

The rearrangement uses TRBV5-6 and TRBJ2-3, with a possible D match to TRBD1 (6 bases). The germline gives CDR1 SGHDT, CDR2 YYEEEE. V was trimmed by 7 bases and J by 6 bases, leaving 18 bases between them. The CDR3 runs to 14 residues. As DNA, the CDR3 is TGTGCCAGCTATCCACAGGGTCATGTGGATACGCAGTATTTT. Translation gives CASYPQGHVDTQYF.

Written as DNA, the CDR3 is TGTGCCAGCGCTGGAAGGAACACTGAAGCTTTCTTT. This codes for CASAGRNTEAFF. J is TRBJ1-1 and V is TRBV7-9, with no clear D. Germline V gene lookup returns CDR1 SEHNR and CDR2 FQNEAQ (reference sequence). Trimming took off 8 bases at V and 1 base at J, with 8 bases between the two ends. The CDR3 contains 12 residues.

The chain combines TRBV2 with TRBJ2-5; D ambiguous. Looked up from germline, CDR1 is SNHLY and CDR2 is FYNNEI. V was pared by 3 bases and J by 1 base, with 6 bases between. The CDR3 consists of 13 residues. CDR3 amino acids: CASSESVQETQYF. The CDR3 nucleotides read TGTGCCAGCAGTGAGTCAGTCCAAGAGACCCAGTACTTC.

The genes are TRBV7-8 and TRBJ2-2, with 9 bases that match TRBD2. Germline CDR1 and CDR2: SGHVS and FQNEAQ. This CDR3 spans 15 amino acids. V shed 6 bases and J 2 bases; nucleotides not matched to a gene: 4. The CDR3 is CASRLAGGNTGELFF. The CDR3 DNA follows: TGTGCCAGCAGACTAGCGGGTGGAAACACCGGGGAGCTGTTTTTT.

About this clonotype itself: The junction departs from germline at one end; a sequencing error may be responsible. The chain uses TRBV4-2 and TRBJ2-1; 10 bases fit TRBD2. CDR3 size: 16 residues. The germline V gene encodes CDR1 LGHNA and CDR2 YNFKEQ. DNA of the CDR3: TGTGCCTGCAGCCCCCTGAGCGGGGGGGTTTCCGATGAGCAGTTCTTC. Translated, it gives CACSPLSGGVSDEQFF.

At least ten counts were recorded for this clonotype. CDR3 nucleotide sequence: TGTGCCAGCAGTTTAGGGATGAACACTGAAGCTTTCTTT. It is translated as CASSLGMNTEAFF. This chain uses TRBV7-3 with TRBJ1-1; D is unresolved. V lost 6 bases and J 0 bases, leaving 8 bases between the germline ends. The germline V gene encodes CDR1 SGHTA and CDR2 FQGTGA. CDR3 size: 13 residues.

This clonotype is a singleton in its sample. The rearrangement joins TRBV19 to TRBJ2-7; tentatively, D is TRBD1 or TRBD2 (5 bases each). Trimming left V 8 bases short and J 3 bases short, with 11 bases between. This CDR3 has 12 amino acids. Germline-derived CDR1 and CDR2 are LNHDA and SQIVND (reference sequence). The CDR3 DNA follows: TGTGCCAGTTCCTCTGGGGGCTACGAGCAGTACTTC. Protein: CASSSGGYEQYF. The complete variable domain, with remaining parts taken from reference TRBV19 and TRBJ2-7, reads DGGITQSPKYLFRKEGQNVTLSCEQNLNHDAMYWYRQDPGQGLRLIYYSQIVNDFQKGDIAEGYSVSREKKESFPLTVTSAQKNPTAFYLCASSSGGYEQYFGPGTRLTVT.

This clonotype was picked up a small number of times. The chain employs TRBV10-3 and TRBJ2-7; D is ambiguous. The germline V and J ends were trimmed by 2 bases and 5 bases, with 4 bases remaining between them. The CDR3 totals 11 residues. The germline V gene has CDR1 ENHRY and CDR2 SYGVKD. The CDR3 DNA sequence: TGTGCCATCAGTGAGGGCCACGAGCAGTACGTC. This translates into CAISEGHEQYV.

The gene calls are TRBV30 and TRBJ2-5; TRBD2 might be the D (6 bases). Germline CDR1 and CDR2: GTSNPN and SVGIG (reference sequence). V was cut by 5 bases and J by 4 bases, with 14 bases left in between. The CDR3 is 13 residues long. The CDR3 reads CAWSGGSGETQYF. CDR3 bases: TGTGCCTGGTCTGGGGGGTCGGGAGAGACCCAGTACTTC.

This clonotype has just a few counts. V is TRBV12-3 or TRBV12-4 and J is TRBJ2-3; tentatively, D is TRBD2 (5 bases). The CDR3 totals 14 residues. V gave up 1 base and J gave up 5 bases, with 10 bases separating them. The CDR3: CASSLGPAEDTQYF. The CDR3 region has the DNA TGTGCCAGCAGTTTAGGCCCAGCGGAAGATACGCAGTATTTT.

This chain uses TRBV20-1 with TRBJ1-1, with D tentatively TRBD1 (5 bases). Per the germline V gene, CDR1 is DFQATT and CDR2 is SNEGSKA (reference sequence). This CDR3 spans 13 amino acids. V lost 8 bases, J lost 5 bases, and 18 bases lay in between. CDR3 in amino acids: CSTQRTGTTEAFF. CDR3 coding DNA: TGCAGTACCCAGAGGACGGGGACGACTGAAGCTTTCTTT.

This sequence joins TRBV7-6 and TRBJ2-2, with no clear D. Looked up from germline, CDR1 is SGHVS and CDR2 is FNYEAQ. V lost 5 bases and J lost 3, with 10 bases in between. This CDR3 has 14 residues. The CDR3, as DNA: TGTGCCAGCAGCGCGAATCATTACACCGGGGAGCTGTTTTTT. This gives the protein CASSANHYTGELFF.